This TCR beta chain emerged from a study of lymphopenia after photon versus proton radiotherapy. Whole-study results and caveats: A bigger post-nadir fall in TCR diversity correlated inversely with survival time in deceased patients.

Points on this clone: The target antigen is unknown.

The data were produced by immunoSEQ multiplex PCR, yet TCRdb's version contains in-frame clones alone and is incomplete. This repertoire shows about 7,300 clones, roughly 86% found once; its top ten account for 17%. The CDR3 totals 15 residues. Trimming cost V 0 bases and J 5 bases; bases outside gene matches: 5. The germline V gene encodes CDR1 SGHKS and CDR2 YYEKEE (reference sequence). This receptor was identified in a man in his 60s with cholangiocarcinoma. The chain combines TRBV5-5 with TRBJ2-1; 7 bases are shared with TRBD2. The sequencing here drew on peripheral blood, taken from a patient treated with photon-based radiotherapy. The CDR3 protein is CASSLGLADHNEQFF. CDR3 nucleotides: TGTGCCAGCAGCTTGGGCCTAGCGGATCACAATGAGCAGTTCTTC.